Sequencing of this T cell receptor beta chain was carried out in a study of cytomegalovirus exposure and HLA in healthy donors. General study results and limits: Available immune exposure information covered CMV serostatus only. The HLA-A and HLA-B alleles of most subjects were reportedly predicted accurately from TCR beta sequences. According to the study, 160 or so TCR beta chains were cytomegalovirus-associated.

This CDR3 contains 14 residues. Germline V lookup: CDR1 MNHEY, CDR2 SMNVEV (reference sequence). Trimming took 7 bases from V and 2 from J; bases not matched to a gene: 4. In regard to this clone: Antigen: not known.

The PCR ran on 60 Vbeta and 13 Jbeta primers. Clones were read by immunoSEQ multiplex PCR, and TCRdb kept only the in-frame ones, dropping some. The profile shows approximately 150,000 clones, roughly 80% of them singletons. The sequencing input was PBMCs. This TCR was recovered from a man younger than 40 in good health and CMV-seronegative. This chain links TRBV27 with TRBJ2-7; 11 bases match TRBD2. In DNA form, the CDR3 reads TGTGCCAGCATGGTAGCGGGGGGGACCTACGAGCAGTACTTC. This sequence encodes CASMVAGGTYEQYF.